Listed below are T cell receptor beta chains from one sample, sequenced in a study of human T cells and chemical hapten exposure. TCRdb passed the RACE reads through MiXCR, listing each CDR3 protein once. The sample consists of nearly 350,000 distinct CDR3 sequences, under 9% of them appearing once. The input for sequencing was whole blood, taken in connection with sensitization to the hapten diphenylcyclopropenone (DPC). These TCRs come from a woman in her late teens or twenties with alopecia areata. Some clones in this sample may be carry-over from other donors' samples. The CDR3 runs from the conserved cysteine through the conserved F or W. D genes are given only for firm matches. Clone size is shown for a subset of rows, as once, few, many or a class of expanded clone.

.,TRBV12-3/TRBV12-4,many,TRBJ2-1,TGTGCCAGCAGGGTTAGCAGGCGGGGTGAGGTCCATGAGCAGTTCTTC,CASRVSRRGEVHEQFF
TRBD1,TRBV4-3,.,TRBJ1-4,TGCGCCAGCAGCCAGAAGGACAGGCCTAATGAAAAACTGTTTTTT,CASSQKDRPNEKLFF
TRBD1,TRBV28,many,TRBJ1-2,TGTGCCAGCAGTTTAAGGGGGACAGGGGGAAACTATGGCTACACCTTC,CASSLRGTGGNYGYTF
.,TRBV6-5,few,TRBJ1-5,TGTGCCAGCAGCCCGACAGGCCCAAAGGGGCCCCAGCATTTT,CASSPTGPKGPQHF
.,TRBV5-6,few,TRBJ1-1,TGTGCCAGCAGCTTGGGGGTTATAGAGGCTTTCTTT,CASSLGVIEAFF
.,TRBV6-6,few,TRBJ1-5,TGTGCCAGCAGTTACGGAGTTGGAGGGGGAGGGCAGCCCCAGCATTTT,CASSYGVGGGGQPQHF
.,TRBV29-1,many,TRBJ1-4,TGCAGCGTTCAGGGGCATAATGAAAAACTGTTTTTT,CSVQGHNEKLFF
TRBD2,TRBV7-2,many,TRBJ2-5,TGTGCCAGCAGCCCTCGAGCGGGGGGGCCCCAAGAGACCCAGTACTTC,CASSPRAGGPQETQYF
TRBD1,TRBV6-1,few,TRBJ2-6,TGTGCCAGCAGTGAGACAGGGGGATCGGGGGCCAACGTCCTGACTTTC,CASSETGGSGANVLTF
.,TRBV7-2,.,TRBJ1-1,TGTGCCAGCAGCCTAGCGGGGCCGACTCACACTGAAGCTTTCTTT,CASSLAGPTHTEAFF
.,TRBV18,.,TRBJ1-1,TGTGCCAGCTCACCAGGAACCTGGAACACTGAAGCTTTCTTT,CASSPGTWNTEAFF
.,TRBV7-9,many,TRBJ2-6,TGTGCCAGCAGCAGACGGAGCTCTGGGGCCAACGTCCTGACTTTC,CASSRRSSGANVLTF
.,TRBV9,few,TRBJ1-6,TGTGCCAGCAGCGTAGAGGGGGTAGGAAATTCACCCCTCCACTTT,CASSVEGVGNSPLHF
.,TRBV5-1,few,TRBJ1-1,TGCGCCAGCAGCTTGGCTTTCGAGAATGGGGAAGCTTTCTTT,CASSLAFENGEAFF
TRBD1,TRBV6-2/TRBV6-3,.,TRBJ1-6,TGTGCCAGCAGCGAGGGGGCTTTCAATTCACCCCTCCACTTT,CASSEGAFNSPLHF
TRBD1,TRBV7-3,many,TRBJ2-7,TGTGCCAGCAGCTTATACAGGGGGGCCTACGAGCAGTACTTC,CASSLYRGAYEQYF
.,TRBV10-3,.,TRBJ1-5,TGTGCCATCAGTGTAGGAGGTGGTCAGCCCCAGCATTTT,CAISVGGGQPQHF
.,TRBV28,.,TRBJ2-3,TGTGCCAGCGGTTATCCGGGACCATTCTCTACTCGGTCTACAGATACGCAGTATTTT,CASGYPGPFSTRSTDTQYF
.,TRBV12-3/TRBV12-4,few,TRBJ1-2,TGTGCCAGCAGTGGGCGGAACTATGGCTACACCTTC,CASSGRNYGYTF
.,TRBV7-9,few,TRBJ1-2,TGTGCCAGCAGCTCAGGGCGAATCAACTATGGCTACACCTTC,CASSSGRINYGYTF
.,TRBV12-3/TRBV12-4,many,TRBJ1-1,TGTGCCAGCAGCCCCAGCAGGGATTACACTGAAGCTTTCTTT,CASSPSRDYTEAFF
TRBD1,TRBV29-1,many,TRBJ2-7,TGCAGCGCGGATCGGGACAGGGGGCGTAACTACGAGCAGTACTTC,CSADRDRGRNYEQYF
TRBD1,TRBV7-2,.,TRBJ1-2,TGTGCCAGCAGCTTAGGGACAGGCTCCCTTAACTATGGCTACACCTTC,CASSLGTGSLNYGYTF
.,TRBV18,few,TRBJ2-1,TGTGCCAGCTCACCGCGGGGAGGAGGAAACAATGAGCAGTTCTTC,CASSPRGGGNNEQFF
TRBD2,TRBV6-1,.,TRBJ2-3,TGTGCCAGCAGTAAGGGACTAGCGGGGGGGCTTAGCACAGATACGCAGTATTTT,CASSKGLAGGLSTDTQYF
TRBD1,TRBV3-1,few,TRBJ1-6,TGTGCCAGCAGCCAGGGGGGACGGGACAGTGTCTATAATTCACCCCTCCACTTT,CASSQGGRDSVYNSPLHF
.,TRBV28,few,TRBJ1-1,TGTGCCAGCACCTCATTCACAGGAGAAGCTTTCTTT,CASTSFTGEAFF
.,TRBV7-9,.,TRBJ1-1,TGTGCCAGCAGCCGACGGGCTTCGAACACTGAAGCTTTCTTT,CASSRRASNTEAFF
.,TRBV6-1,.,TRBJ1-5,TGTGCCAGCAGCAGGTGGATCGAAGGTCAGCCCCAGCATTTT,CASSRWIEGQPQHF
.,TRBV7-2,.,TRBJ2-1,TGTGCCAGCAGCCAGACTAGTTCCCATGAGCAGTTCTTC,CASSQTSSHEQFF
.,TRBV6-5,few,TRBJ1-4,TGTGCCAGCAGTCTTTTCCAGGGGACCTCTCATGAAAAACTGTTTTTT,CASSLFQGTSHEKLFF
.,TRBV12-3/TRBV12-4,many,TRBJ2-7,TGTGCCAGCACCGGGGGTCCAGGGGGTAGGAGCGAGCAGTACTTC,CASTGGPGGRSEQYF
TRBD2,TRBV20-1,few,TRBJ2-1,TGCAGTGCTCCGCCCCATCTAGCGGGGAGCTCCTACAATGAGCAGTTCTTC,CSAPPHLAGSSYNEQFF
.,TRBV20-1,few,TRBJ2-3,TGCAGTGCCCCCCATCCGGATACGCAGTATTTT,CSAPHPDTQYF
.,TRBV28,few,TRBJ1-5,TGTGCCAGCACCAGGGAGGATCAGCCCCAGCATTTT,CASTREDQPQHF
.,TRBV12-3/TRBV12-4,.,TRBJ1-2,TGTGCCAGCAGTCCGAGGGACGGAGGAGCCTATGGCTACACCTTC,CASSPRDGGAYGYTF
TRBD2,TRBV3-1,.,TRBJ2-3,TGTGCCAGCAGACCCGGGACTAGCGGGGGGGAATACACAGATACGCAGTATTTT,CASRPGTSGGEYTDTQYF
.,TRBV12-3/TRBV12-4,many,TRBJ2-3,TGTGCCAGCAGCTTGGACTCGATTCTCACAGATACGCAGTATTTT,CASSLDSILTDTQYF
.,TRBV5-4,.,TRBJ2-4,TGTGCCAGCAGTCTACAAACCGATCTAGGAAACATTCAGTACTTC,CASSLQTDLGNIQYF
TRBD2,TRBV7-2,few,TRBJ2-7,TGTGCCAGCAGCCCTGTTCCGGGGGGGTACGAGCAGTACTTC,CASSPVPGGYEQYF
.,TRBV10-3,.,TRBJ2-7,TGTGCCATCAGGCCCTCCTTGGGGGCGAGTCAGTACTTC,CAIRPSLGASQYF
TRBD1,TRBV4-3,few,TRBJ1-2,TGCGCCAGCAGCCAAGTGGAGCAGGGGGCAGATGGCTACACCTTC,CASSQVEQGADGYTF
TRBD1,TRBV28,.,TRBJ2-7,TGTGCCAGCAGCTCAACAGGGGGCGGGAACGAGCAGTACTTC,CASSSTGGGNEQYF
.,TRBV6-5,.,TRBJ2-7,TGTGCCAGCAGTTTCTCGAAACAGGGGGGGTACGAGCAGTACTTC,CASSFSKQGGYEQYF
TRBD1,TRBV5-1,.,TRBJ1-1,TGCGCCAGCAGCTTGGTGGGACAGGGGGCTTGGGGCACTGAAGCTTTCTTT,CASSLVGQGAWGTEAFF